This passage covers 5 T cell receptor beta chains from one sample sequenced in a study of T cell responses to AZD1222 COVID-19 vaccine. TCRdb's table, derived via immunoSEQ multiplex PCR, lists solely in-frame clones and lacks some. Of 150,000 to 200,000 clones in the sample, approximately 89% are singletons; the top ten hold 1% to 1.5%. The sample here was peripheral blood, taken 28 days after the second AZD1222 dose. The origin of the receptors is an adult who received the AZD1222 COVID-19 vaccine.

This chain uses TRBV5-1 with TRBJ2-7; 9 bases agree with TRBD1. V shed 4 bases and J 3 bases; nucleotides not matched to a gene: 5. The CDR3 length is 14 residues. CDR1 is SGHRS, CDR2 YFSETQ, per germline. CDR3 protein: CASSRGQGDYEQYF. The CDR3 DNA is TGCGCCAGCAGCCGGGGACAGGGTGACTACGAGCAGTACTTC. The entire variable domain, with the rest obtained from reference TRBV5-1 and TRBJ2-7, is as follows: KAGVTQTPRYLIKTRGQQVTLSCSPISGHRSVSWYQQTPGQGLQFLFEYFSETQRNKGNFPGRFSGRQFSNSRSEMNVSTLELGDSALYLCASSRGQGDYEQYFGPGTRLTVT.

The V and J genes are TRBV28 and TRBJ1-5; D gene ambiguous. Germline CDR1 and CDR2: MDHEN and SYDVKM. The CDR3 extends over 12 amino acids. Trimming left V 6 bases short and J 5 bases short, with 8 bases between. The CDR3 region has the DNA TGTGCCAGCAGGGCCGGGCATCAGCCCCAGCATTTT. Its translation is CASRAGHQPQHF.

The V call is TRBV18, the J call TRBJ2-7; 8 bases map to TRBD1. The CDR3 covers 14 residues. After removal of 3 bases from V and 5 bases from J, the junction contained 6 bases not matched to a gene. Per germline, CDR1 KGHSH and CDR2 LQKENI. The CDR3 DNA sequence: TGTGCCAGCTCACCGAGACAGGGGATGCACGAGCAGTACTTC. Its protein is CASSPRQGMHEQYF. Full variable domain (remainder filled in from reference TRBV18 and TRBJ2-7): NAGVMQNPRHLVRRRGQEARLRCSPMKGHSHVYWYRQLPEEGLKFMVYLQKENIIDESGMPKERFSAEFPKEGPSILRIQQVVRGDSAAYFCASSPRQGMHEQYFGPGTRLTVT.

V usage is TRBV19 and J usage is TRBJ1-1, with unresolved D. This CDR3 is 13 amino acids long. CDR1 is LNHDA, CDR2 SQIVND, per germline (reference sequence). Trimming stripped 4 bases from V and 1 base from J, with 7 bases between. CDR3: CASSRSSNTEAFF. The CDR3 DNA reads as TGTGCCAGTAGTAGGTCCTCGAACACTGAAGCTTTCTTT.

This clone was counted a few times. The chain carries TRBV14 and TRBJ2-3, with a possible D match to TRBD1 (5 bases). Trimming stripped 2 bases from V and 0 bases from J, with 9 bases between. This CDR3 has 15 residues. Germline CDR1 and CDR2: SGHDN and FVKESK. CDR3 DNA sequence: TGTGCCAGCAGCCAATGGCGACAGAGCACAGATACGCAGTATTTT. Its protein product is CASSQWRQSTDTQYF. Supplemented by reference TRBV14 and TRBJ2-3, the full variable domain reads EAGVTQFPSHSVIEKGQTVTLRCDPISGHDNLYWYRRVMGKEIKFLLHFVKESKQDESGMPNNRFLAERTGGTYSTLKVQPAELEDSGVYFCASSQWRQSTDTQYFGPGTRLTVL.